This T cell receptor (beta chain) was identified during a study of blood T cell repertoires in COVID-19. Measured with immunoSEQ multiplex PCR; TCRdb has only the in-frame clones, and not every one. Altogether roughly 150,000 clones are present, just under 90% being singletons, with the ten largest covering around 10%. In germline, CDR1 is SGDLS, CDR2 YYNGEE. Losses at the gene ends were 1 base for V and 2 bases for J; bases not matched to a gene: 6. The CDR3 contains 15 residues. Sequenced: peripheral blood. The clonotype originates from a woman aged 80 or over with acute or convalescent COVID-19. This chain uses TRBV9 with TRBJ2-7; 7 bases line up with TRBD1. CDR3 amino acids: CASSVSGTATYEQYF. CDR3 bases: TGTGCCAGCAGCGTATCAGGGACAGCTACCTACGAGCAGTACTTC.